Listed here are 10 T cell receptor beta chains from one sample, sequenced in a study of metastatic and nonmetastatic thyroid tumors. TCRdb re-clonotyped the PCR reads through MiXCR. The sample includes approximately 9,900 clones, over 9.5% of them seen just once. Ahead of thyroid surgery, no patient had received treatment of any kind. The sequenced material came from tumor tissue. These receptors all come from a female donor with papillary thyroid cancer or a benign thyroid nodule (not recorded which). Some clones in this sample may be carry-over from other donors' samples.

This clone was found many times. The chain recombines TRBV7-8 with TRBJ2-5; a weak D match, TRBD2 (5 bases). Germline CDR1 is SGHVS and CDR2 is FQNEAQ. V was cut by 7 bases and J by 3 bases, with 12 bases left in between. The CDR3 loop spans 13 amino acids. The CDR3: CASNPGDKETQYF. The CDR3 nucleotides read TGTGCCAGCAACCCCGGGGATAAAGAGACCCAGTACTTC.

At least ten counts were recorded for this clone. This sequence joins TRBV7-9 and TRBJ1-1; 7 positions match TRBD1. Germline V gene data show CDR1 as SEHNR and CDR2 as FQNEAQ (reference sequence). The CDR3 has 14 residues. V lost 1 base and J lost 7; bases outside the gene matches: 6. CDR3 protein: CASSLVYRGDEAFF. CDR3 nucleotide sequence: TGTGCCAGCAGCTTAGTCTACAGGGGTGATGAAGCTTTCTTT.

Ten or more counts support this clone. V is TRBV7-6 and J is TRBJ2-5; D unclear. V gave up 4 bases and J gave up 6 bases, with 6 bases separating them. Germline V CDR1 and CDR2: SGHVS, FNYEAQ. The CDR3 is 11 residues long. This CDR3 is CASSSQQTQYF. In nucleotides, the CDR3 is TGTGCCAGCAGCTCACAGCAGACCCAGTACTTC. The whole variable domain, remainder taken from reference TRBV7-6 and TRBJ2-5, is GAGVSQSPRYKVTKRGQDVALRCDPISGHVSLYWYRQALGQGPEFLTYFNYEAQQDKSGLPNDRFSAERPEGSISTLTIQRTEQRDSAMYRCASSSQQTQYFGPGTRLLVL.

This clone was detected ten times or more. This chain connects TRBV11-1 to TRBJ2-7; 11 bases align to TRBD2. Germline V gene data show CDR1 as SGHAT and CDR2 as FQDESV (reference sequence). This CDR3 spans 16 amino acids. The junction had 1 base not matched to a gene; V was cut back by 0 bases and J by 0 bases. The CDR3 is CASSLATSGNSYEQYF. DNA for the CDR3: TGTGCCAGCAGCTTAGCGACTAGCGGGAACTCCTACGAGCAGTACTTC.

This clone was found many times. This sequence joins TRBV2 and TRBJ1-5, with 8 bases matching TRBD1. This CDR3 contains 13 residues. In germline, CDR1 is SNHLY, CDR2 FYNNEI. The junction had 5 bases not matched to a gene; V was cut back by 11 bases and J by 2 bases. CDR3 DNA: TGTGCCGGACAGGGACATCGCAATCAGCCCCAGCATTTT. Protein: CAGQGHRNQPQHF.

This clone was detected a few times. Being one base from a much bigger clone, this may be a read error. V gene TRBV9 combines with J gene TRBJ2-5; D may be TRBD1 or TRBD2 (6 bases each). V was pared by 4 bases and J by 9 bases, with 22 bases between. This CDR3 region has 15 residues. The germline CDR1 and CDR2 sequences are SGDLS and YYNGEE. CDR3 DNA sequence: TGTGCCAGCAGCTCATGGGGGGCTAGCCGTGAGGCCCAGTACTTC. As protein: CASSSWGASREAQYF.

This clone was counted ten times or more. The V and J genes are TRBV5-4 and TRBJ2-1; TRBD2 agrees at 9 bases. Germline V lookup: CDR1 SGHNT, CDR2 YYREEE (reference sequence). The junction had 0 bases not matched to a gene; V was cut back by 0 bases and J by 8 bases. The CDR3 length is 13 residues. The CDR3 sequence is CASSLVAGDEQFF. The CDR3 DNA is TGTGCCAGCAGCTTGGTAGCGGGAGATGAGCAGTTCTTC.

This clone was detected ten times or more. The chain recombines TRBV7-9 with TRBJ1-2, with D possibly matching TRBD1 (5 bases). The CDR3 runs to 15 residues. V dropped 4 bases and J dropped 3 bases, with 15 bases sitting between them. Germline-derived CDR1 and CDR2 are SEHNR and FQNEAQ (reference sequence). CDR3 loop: CASSYLQSGHYGYTF. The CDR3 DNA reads TGTGCCAGCAGCTACTTACAATCGGGACACTATGGCTACACCTTC. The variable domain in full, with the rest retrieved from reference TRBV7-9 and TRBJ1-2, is DTGVSQNPRHKITKRGQNVTFRCDPISEHNRLYWYRQTLGQGPEFLTYFQNEAQLEKSRLLSDRFSAERPKGSFSTLEIQRTEQGDSAMYLCASSYLQSGHYGYTFGSGTRLTVV.

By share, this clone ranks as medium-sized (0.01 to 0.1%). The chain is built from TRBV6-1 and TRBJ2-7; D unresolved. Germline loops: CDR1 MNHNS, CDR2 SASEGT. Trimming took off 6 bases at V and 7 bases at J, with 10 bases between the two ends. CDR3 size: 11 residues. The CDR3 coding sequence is TGTGCCAGCAGCTGGGCCGGGGAGCAGTACTTC. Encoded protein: CASSWAGEQYF.

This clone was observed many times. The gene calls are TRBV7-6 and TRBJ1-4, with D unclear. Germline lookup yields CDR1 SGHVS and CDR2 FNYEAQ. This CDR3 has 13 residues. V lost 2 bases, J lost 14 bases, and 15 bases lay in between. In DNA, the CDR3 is TGTGCCAGCAGCTTAAATTTCAAGTCTTTCCTGTTTTTT. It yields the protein CASSLNFKSFLFF.